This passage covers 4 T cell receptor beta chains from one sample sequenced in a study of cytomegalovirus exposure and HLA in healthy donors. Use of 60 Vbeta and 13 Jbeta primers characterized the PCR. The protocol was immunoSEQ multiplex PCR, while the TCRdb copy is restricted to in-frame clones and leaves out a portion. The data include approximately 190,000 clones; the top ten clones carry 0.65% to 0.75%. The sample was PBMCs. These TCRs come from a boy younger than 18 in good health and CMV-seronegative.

The CDR3 DNA reads as TGTGCCAGTCACGCTTGGGGACTAGCGGACTCTGGGGCCAACGTCCTGACTTTC. Translated, it gives CASHAWGLADSGANVLTF. This chain connects TRBV19 to TRBJ2-6; 11 nucleotides line up with TRBD2. From germline, CDR1 is LNHDA and CDR2 SQIVND (reference sequence). The CDR3 runs to 18 residues. V was pared by 8 bases and J by 0 bases, with 9 bases of the junction left unmatched. Using reference TRBV19 and TRBJ2-6 for the parts outside the CDR3, the full variable domain is DGGITQSPKYLFRKEGQNVTLSCEQNLNHDAMYWYRQDPGQGLRLIYYSQIVNDFQKGDIAEGYSVSREKKESFPLTVTSAQKNPTAFYLCASHAWGLADSGANVLTFGAGSRLTVL.

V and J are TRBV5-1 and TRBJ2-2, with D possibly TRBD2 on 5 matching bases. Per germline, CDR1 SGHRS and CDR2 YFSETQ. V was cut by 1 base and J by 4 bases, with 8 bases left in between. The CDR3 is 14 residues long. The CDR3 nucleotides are TGCGCCAGCAGCTTGCCCGGGGTCACCGGGGAGCTGTTTTTT. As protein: CASSLPGVTGELFF. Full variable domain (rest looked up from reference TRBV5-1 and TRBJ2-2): KAGVTQTPRYLIKTRGQQVTLSCSPISGHRSVSWYQQTPGQGLQFLFEYFSETQRNKGNFPGRFSGRQFSNSRSEMNVSTLELGDSALYLCASSLPGVTGELFFGEGSRLTVL.

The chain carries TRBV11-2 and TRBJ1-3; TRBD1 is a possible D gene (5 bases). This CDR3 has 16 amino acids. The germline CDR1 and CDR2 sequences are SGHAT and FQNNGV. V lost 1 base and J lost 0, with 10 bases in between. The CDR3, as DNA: TGTGCCAGCAGCTTAGGGGGCAGAAGCTCTGGAAACACCATATATTTT. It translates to CASSLGGRSSGNTIYF.

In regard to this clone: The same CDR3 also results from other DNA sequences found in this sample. The CDR3 nucleotides read TGCAGCGCTGACGACAGGGGAGGGACCGGGGAGCTGTTTTTT. Residues: CSADDRGGTGELFF. The J gene is TRBJ2-2, the V gene TRBV29-1; maybe TRBD1 (8 bases). CDR1 is SQVTM and CDR2 is ANQGSEA in the germline V gene. V was shortened by 7 bases and J by 5 bases, with 17 bases between the two germline ends. The CDR3 is 14 residues long.